This T cell receptor (beta chain) was documented in a study of cytotoxic CD8 clonotypes in ibrutinib-treated CLL. The method was immunoSEQ multiplex PCR; TCRdb's version includes in-frame clones alone and lacks a portion of them. The sample yields around 300,000 clones, 80% seen once. The receptor's source is a human donor with chronic lymphocytic leukemia. The sequenced sample was PBMCs, obtained before ibrutinib treatment.

CDR3 residues: CASSSGVFTGELFF. For the CDR3, the DNA is TGTGCCAGCAGCTCCGGGGTTTTCACCGGGGAGCTGTTTTTT. V gene TRBV7-6 combines with J gene TRBJ2-2, with D possibly matching TRBD2 (5 bases). Germline CDR1 and CDR2: SGHVS and FNYEAQ. This CDR3 region has 14 residues. The ends were cut back, 4 bases at V and 4 bases at J, with 10 bases in the middle. The full variable domain, in which reference TRBV7-6 and TRBJ2-2 provide the parts outside the CDR3, is GAGVSQSPRYKVTKRGQDVALRCDPISGHVSLYWYRQALGQGPEFLTYFNYEAQQDKSGLPNDRFSAERPEGSISTLTIQRTEQRDSAMYRCASSSGVFTGELFFGEGSRLTVL.